The 25 T cell receptor beta chains below were found in one sample sequenced in a study of beta chain features in type 1 diabetes. Expressed TCRB transcripts were sequenced, since all the RNA that had been isolated was reverse transcribed. TCRdb's copy holds only in-frame clones and misses some; the assay was immunoSEQ multiplex PCR. The sample records fewer than 200,000 clones, around 13% being singletons. The material sequenced was central memory CD4+ T cells from blood. These receptors originate from a young woman in good health.

The chain links TRBV4-2 to TRBJ2-5; TRBD1 agrees at 9 bases. Germline V gene data show CDR1 as LGHNA and CDR2 as YNFKEQ. J lost 0 bases, V lost 1 base, and 6 bases had no gene match. This CDR3 is 17 amino acids long. CDR3 DNA: TGTGCCAGCAGCCAAGGGGGTGGACAGGGGTACCAAGAGACCCAGTACTTC. It is translated as CASSQGGGQGYQETQYF.

This clone was seen more than once but under ten times. The chain couples TRBV11-1 to TRBJ2-7, with TRBD2 as a possible D gene (5 bases). With 6 bases removed from V and 1 base from J, the gap between germline ends came to 16 bases. The CDR3 extends over 15 amino acids. Germline-derived CDR1 and CDR2 are SGHAT and FQDESV (reference sequence). The CDR3 here is CASSRVSGLSYEQYF. The DNA of the CDR3 is TGTGCCAGCAGTCGGGTGAGCGGCCTTTCCTACGAGCAGTACTTC. Full variable domain (remainder filled in from reference TRBV11-1 and TRBJ2-7): EAEVAQSPRYKITEKSQAVAFWCDPISGHATLYWYRQILGQGPELLVQFQDESVVDDSQLPKDRFSAERLKGVDSTLKIQPAELGDSAMYLCASSRVSGLSYEQYFGPGTRLTVT.

This chain connects TRBV6-5 to TRBJ2-7, with TRBD1 as a possible D gene (5 bases). Germline V CDR1 and CDR2: MNHEY, SVGAGI. The CDR3 extends over 16 amino acids. Trimming took off 4 bases at V and 0 bases at J, with 16 bases between the two ends. In DNA, the CDR3 is TGTGCCAGCAGTTCCCGAACAGGCTCAAGCTCCTACGAGCAGTACTTC. It codes for CASSSRTGSSSYEQYF.

The chain is built from TRBV15 and TRBJ2-5, with 15 bases lining up with TRBD2. Trimming took 5 bases from V and 7 from J; bases not matched to a gene: 8. The germline V gene encodes CDR1 LNHNV and CDR2 YYDKDF (reference sequence). The CDR3 contains 16 residues. The CDR3 reads CATSGGLAGGGLTQYF. For the CDR3, the DNA is TGTGCCACCAGCGGGGGACTAGCGGGAGGAGGGTTGACCCAGTACTTC.

This clone was seen a few times. The chain joins TRBV6-4 to TRBJ2-2, with 10 bases aligning to TRBD2. Per the germline V gene, CDR1 is MRHNA and CDR2 is SNTAGT. CDR3 length equals 14 residues. Germline trimming cut 3 bases from V and 5 bases from J; bases unmatched to any gene: 0. This CDR3 is CASSELAGTGELFF. CDR3 sequence (DNA): TGTGCCAGCAGTGAACTAGCGGGGACCGGGGAGCTGTTTTTT.

This clone appeared a few times. V gene TRBV7-9 combines with J gene TRBJ1-1; D possibly corresponds to TRBD1 (5 bases). This CDR3 has 13 amino acids. The germline V gene encodes CDR1 SEHNR and CDR2 FQNEAQ (reference sequence). The V and J ends lost 7 bases and 1 base respectively, with 10 bases between them. The CDR3 sequence is CASNLGGNTEAFF. CDR3 DNA sequence: TGTGCCAGCAACCTCGGGGGGAACACTGAAGCTTTCTTT.

There are a few counts of this clone. This chain joins TRBV28 and TRBJ2-7, with D possibly TRBD2 on 6 matching bases. This CDR3 has 13 amino acids. Looked up from germline, CDR1 is MDHEN and CDR2 is SYDVKM. V gave up 8 bases and J gave up 3 bases, with 14 bases separating them. The CDR3 nucleotides read TGTGCCAGCCAGGCTAGCGCCATCTACGAGCAGTACTTC. It is translated as CASQASAIYEQYF.

This chain joins TRBV7-2 and TRBJ2-4, with D maybe TRBD2 (7 bases). The CDR3 runs 13 residues. In germline, CDR1 is SGHTA, CDR2 FQGNSA. V was trimmed by 3 bases and J by 8 bases, leaving 11 bases between them. CDR3 DNA sequence: TGTGCCAGCAGCTTTCGGGGGGCAGACATTCAGTACTTC. Protein: CASSFRGADIQYF.

The J gene is TRBJ2-1, the V gene TRBV5-1; 8 bases are shared with TRBD2. This CDR3 has 15 residues. Per the germline V gene, CDR1 is SGHRS and CDR2 is YFSETQ. V lost 2 bases to trimming and J lost 9 bases; unmatched junction nucleotides: 10. CDR3 amino acids: CASSFDGRAVGEQFF. The CDR3 region has the DNA TGCGCCAGCAGCTTTGACGGGAGGGCCGTAGGTGAGCAGTTCTTC.

This clone was seen repeatedly, ten times or more. This chain uses TRBV5-1 with TRBJ2-5; 9 bases align to TRBD1. Germline V CDR1 and CDR2: SGHRS, YFSETQ. CDR3 length: 13 residues. The J segment lost 4 bases and the V segment lost 4 bases, leaving 2 bases of the junction unmatched. CDR3 DNA sequence: TGCGCCAGCAGCACGGGACAGGGAGAGACCCAGTACTTC. Amino acid sequence: CASSTGQGETQYF.

This clone appeared a few times. The sample contains more than one DNA sequence encoding this CDR3. The J gene is TRBJ2-7, the V gene TRBV30; tentative D call: TRBD1 (6 bases). The CDR3 sequence is 13 residues long. Trimming shortened V by 3 bases and J by 2 bases, and 11 bases separated the two germline ends. Germline V gives CDR1 GTSNPN, CDR2 SVGIG (reference sequence). CDR3 loop: CAWRLAGAYEQYF. CDR3 nucleotides: TGTGCCTGGAGGCTGGCAGGGGCCTACGAGCAGTACTTC.

In this sample, this clone turned up a few times. The V gene is TRBV7-8, the J gene TRBJ1-5; D might be TRBD1 (6 bases). CDR3 length equals 18 residues. Germline V gene lookup returns CDR1 SGHVS and CDR2 FQNEAQ. Trimming removed 1 base at V and 4 bases at J, with 20 bases between. CDR3 protein: CASSLDPLRQERNQPQHF. In nucleotides, the CDR3 is TGTGCCAGCAGCTTAGATCCCCTACGACAGGAACGAAATCAGCCCCAGCATTTT.

This clone has more than one count but fewer than ten. The chain uses TRBV5-1 and TRBJ2-7, with D possibly being TRBD1 (6 bases). Germline V gene lookup returns CDR1 SGHRS and CDR2 YFSETQ. The CDR3 loop spans 15 amino acids. Trimming cost V 2 bases and J 0 bases, with 12 bases left between them. In DNA form, the CDR3 reads TGCGCCAGCAGCTTAAGGGGCAGGGGCTCCTACGAGCAGTACTTC. Translating it yields CASSLRGRGSYEQYF.

This clone was counted between two and nine times. The gene calls are TRBV5-1 and TRBJ2-7; TRBD2 aligns across 14 bases. Germline V CDR1 and CDR2: SGHRS, YFSETQ. Trimming cost V 5 bases and J 3 bases; bases outside gene matches: 7. The CDR3 covers 16 residues. The CDR3 DNA reads TGCGCCAGCAGACAGGAAGGGACTAGCGGGAGCTACGAGCAGTACTTC. Its protein is CASRQEGTSGSYEQYF.

The chain has TRBV18 and TRBJ2-6, with a possible D match to TRBD2 (6 bases). The CDR3 is 18 amino acids. CDR1 KGHSH and CDR2 LQKENI come from the germline V gene. Trimming removed 2 bases at V and 0 bases at J, with 14 bases between. In DNA, the CDR3 is TGTGCCAGCTCACCATATGACGGGGAGGCCTCTGGGGCCAACGTCCTGACTTTC. This sequence encodes CASSPYDGEASGANVLTF.

The V call is TRBV4-1, the J call TRBJ1-2; D not resolved. There are 12 residues in the CDR3. Trimming took off 1 base at V and 4 bases at J, with 4 bases between the two ends. In germline, CDR1 is MGHRA, CDR2 YSYEKL. The CDR3 nucleotides are TGCGCCAGCAGCCAAGGAGTCTATGGCTACACCTTC. Its translation is CASSQGVYGYTF.

As to this clone: This sample includes further DNA sequences coding for the same CDR3. The V gene is TRBV30, the J gene TRBJ1-5; a weak D match, TRBD1 (6 bases). V shed 5 bases and J shed 0 bases, with 8 bases lying between them. Germline CDR1 is GTSNPN and CDR2 is SVGIG (reference sequence). The CDR3 is made up of 13 amino acids. The CDR3 reads CAWAGDSNQPQHF. For the CDR3, the DNA is TGTGCCTGGGCAGGGGATAGCAATCAGCCCCAGCATTTT.

This clone was detected a few times. This sequence joins TRBV7-8 and TRBJ1-4; possibly TRBD1 for D (6 bases). The germline V gene encodes CDR1 SGHVS and CDR2 FQNEAQ. This CDR3 has 14 residues. The V gene lost 4 bases and the J gene lost 5 bases, with 11 bases spanning the gap. The CDR3 loop reads CASSSRDINEKLFF. CDR3 coding DNA: TGTGCCAGCAGCTCCCGGGACATAAATGAAAAACTGTTTTTT. The full variable domain, completed using reference TRBV7-8 and TRBJ1-4, is GAGVSQSPRYKVAKRGQDVALRCDPISGHVSLFWYQQALGQGPEFLTYFQNEAQLDKSGLPSDRFFAERPEGSVSTLKIQRTQQEDSAVYLCASSSRDINEKLFFGSGTQLSVL.

As regards this clone: Other DNA sequences from this sample encode an identical CDR3 as well. The chain couples TRBV7-2 to TRBJ1-2; 8 nucleotides agree with TRBD1. The CDR3 is 14 residues long. Germline CDR1 is SGHTA and CDR2 is FQGNSA. Trimming took 5 bases from V and 4 from J; bases not matched to a gene: 6. The CDR3 DNA is TGTGCCAGCAGCCCCGGACAGGGCGGCTATGGCTACACCTTC. Residues: CASSPGQGGYGYTF. The complete variable domain, with remaining parts taken from reference TRBV7-2 and TRBJ1-2, reads GAGVSQSPSNKVTEKGKDVELRCDPISGHTALYWYRQSLGQGLEFLIYFQGNSAPDKSGLPSDRFSAERTGGSVSTLTIQRTQQEDSAVYLCASSPGQGGYGYTFGSGTRLTVV.

The chain uses TRBV23-1 and TRBJ2-2; D call uncertain. TRBV23-1 is an ORF, and what it does is uncertain. The CDR3 loop spans 13 amino acids. The CDR3 region has the DNA TGCGTCAACAGCAATCAGAACACCGGGGAGCTGTTTTTT. Its protein product is CVNSNQNTGELFF.

In its sample, this clone was seen a few times. The V and J genes are TRBV5-1 and TRBJ1-1, with D unclear. This CDR3 spans 13 amino acids. Between the trimmed V and J ends, which lost 0 bases and 1 base, there was a span of 4 bases. CDR1 and CDR2 (germline): SGHRS, YFSETQ. CDR3 sequence (DNA): TGCGCCAGCAGCTTGGGGAGGAACACTGAAGCTTTCTTT. Protein: CASSLGRNTEAFF.

Comments on this clone: Different DNA sequences within this sample yield the same CDR3. The chain uses TRBV28 and TRBJ2-7; D is undetermined. The CDR3 length is 12 residues. Between the trimmed V and J ends, which lost 3 bases and 3 bases, there was a span of 6 bases. Germline lookup yields CDR1 MDHEN and CDR2 SYDVKM. The CDR3 nucleotides are TGTGCCAGCAGTTTCAGTGGCTACGAGCAGTACTTC. Translation: CASSFSGYEQYF.

This clone was observed a few times. The chain uses TRBV10-3 and TRBJ2-3; no clear D. The CDR3 is made up of 14 amino acids. V lost 11 bases, J lost 1 base, and 16 bases lay in between. CDR1 and CDR2 from the germline V gene are ENHRY and SYGVKD. The CDR3, as DNA: TGTGCCTCTACCAGTGGCGCGGGCACAGATACGCAGTATTTT. This gives the protein CASTSGAGTDTQYF.

J is TRBJ2-7 and V is TRBV28; 11 positions match TRBD2. V was clipped by 2 bases and J by 3 bases; unmatched bases: 3. There are 15 residues in the CDR3. CDR1 is MDHEN, CDR2 SYDVKM, per germline. The CDR3 DNA reads as TGTGCCAGCAGTTTACGAGGACTAGCGGGCTACGAGCAGTACTTC. Its translation: CASSLRGLAGYEQYF.

In its sample, this clone was seen a few times. This chain joins TRBV30 and TRBJ2-3, with 8 positions matching TRBD1. Germline V gene data show CDR1 as GTSNPN and CDR2 as SVGIG (reference sequence). CDR3 length: 14 residues. With V trimmed by 3 bases and J by 3 bases, 5 bases remained unmatched. The CDR3: CAWSRGPETDTQYF. The CDR3 bases are TGTGCCTGGAGCAGGGGGCCGGAGACAGATACGCAGTATTTT.